The clone carrying this T cell receptor beta chain was picked up one time. Its cognate antigen is unknown. The sample belongs to a study of OX40 agonist ivuxolimab in advanced cancers. Turning to the study itself: Patients enrolled in dose escalation were diagnosed with hepatocellular carcinoma, melanoma, renal cell or head and neck cancer. Study-level points and caveats: Average numbers of expanded clones were greater in CD8+ T cells than in CD4+. Both CD4+ and CD8+ T cell populations in blood had undergone clonal expansion by week 6 at 0.1 to 3.0 mg/kg. At 0.1-3.0 mg/kg, partial responders had clonal expansion among the lowest observed.

The data were produced by immunoSEQ multiplex PCR, yet TCRdb's version contains in-frame clones alone and is incomplete. Of about 31,000 clones listed, 70% to 80% are singletons. The CDR3 is 18 amino acids. Trimming took off 6 bases at V and 2 bases at J, with 25 bases between the two ends. Germline loops: CDR1 MNHEY, CDR2 SMNVEV (reference sequence). The sample consisted of CD4+ or CD8+ T cells sorted from blood, taken in a trial of the OX40 agonist ivuxolimab. The V gene is TRBV27, the J gene TRBJ2-5; either TRBD1 or TRBD2 may fit D (6 bases each). This receptor was identified in an adult with an advanced solid tumor such as melanoma, head and neck, liver or kidney cancer. The DNA for the CDR3 is TGTGCCAGCAGCCTGACAGCTGGGGGGCCTCCGGGGCAAGAGACCCAGTACTTC. This encodes CASSLTAGGPPGQETQYF.